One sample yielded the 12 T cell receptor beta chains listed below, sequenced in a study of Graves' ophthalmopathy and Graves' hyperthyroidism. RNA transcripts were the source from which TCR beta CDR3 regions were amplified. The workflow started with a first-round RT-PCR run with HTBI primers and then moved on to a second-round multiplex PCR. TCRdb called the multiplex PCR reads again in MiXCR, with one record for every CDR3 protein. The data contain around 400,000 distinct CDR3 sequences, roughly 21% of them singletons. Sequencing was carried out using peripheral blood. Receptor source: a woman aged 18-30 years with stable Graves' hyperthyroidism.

The chain's CDR3 is CASFGGKETQYF. The CDR3 nucleotides read TGTGCCAGCTTTGGCGGAAAAGAGACCCAGTACTTC. The chain links TRBV28 to TRBJ2-5, with unresolved D. V was trimmed by 8 bases and J by 3 bases, leaving 10 bases between them. The CDR3 extends over 12 amino acids. Germline loops: CDR1 MDHEN, CDR2 SYDVKM.

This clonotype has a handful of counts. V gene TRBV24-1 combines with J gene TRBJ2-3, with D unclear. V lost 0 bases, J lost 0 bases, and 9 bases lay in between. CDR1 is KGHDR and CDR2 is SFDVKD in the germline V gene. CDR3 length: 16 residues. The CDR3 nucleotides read TGTGCCACCAGTGATTTGAAGTTTTCTAGCACAGATACGCAGTATTTT. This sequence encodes CATSDLKFSSTDTQYF.

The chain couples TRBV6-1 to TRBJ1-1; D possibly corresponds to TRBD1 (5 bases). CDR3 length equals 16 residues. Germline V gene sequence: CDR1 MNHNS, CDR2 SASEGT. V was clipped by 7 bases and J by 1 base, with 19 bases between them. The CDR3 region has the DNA TGTGCCAGCATCGATGGGGGTTTTAATCGGAACACTGAAGCTTTCTTT. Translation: CASIDGGFNRNTEAFF.

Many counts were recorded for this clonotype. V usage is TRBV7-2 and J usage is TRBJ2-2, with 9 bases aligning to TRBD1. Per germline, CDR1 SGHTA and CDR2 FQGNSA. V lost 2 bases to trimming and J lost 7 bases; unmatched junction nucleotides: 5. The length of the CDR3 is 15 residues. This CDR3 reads CASSLRTGVIGELFF. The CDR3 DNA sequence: TGTGCCAGCAGCTTAAGGACAGGGGTCATCGGGGAGCTGTTTTTT. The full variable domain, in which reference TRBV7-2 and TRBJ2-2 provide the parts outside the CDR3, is GAGVSQSPSNKVTEKGKDVELRCDPISGHTALYWYRQSLGQGLEFLIYFQGNSAPDKSGLPSDRFSAERTGGSVSTLTIQRTQQEDSAVYLCASSLRTGVIGELFFGEGSRLTVL.

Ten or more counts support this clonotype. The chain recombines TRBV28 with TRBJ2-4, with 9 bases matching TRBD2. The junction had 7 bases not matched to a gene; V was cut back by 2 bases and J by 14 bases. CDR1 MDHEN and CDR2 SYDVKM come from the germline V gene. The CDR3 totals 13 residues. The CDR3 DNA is TGTGCCAGCAGTTTAAATTGGCGGGAGGGTAAGTACTTC. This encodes CASSLNWREGKYF.

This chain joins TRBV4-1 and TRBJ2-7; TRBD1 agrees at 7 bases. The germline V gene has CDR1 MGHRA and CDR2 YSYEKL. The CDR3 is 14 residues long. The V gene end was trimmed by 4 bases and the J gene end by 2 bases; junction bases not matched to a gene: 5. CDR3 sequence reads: CASSLDGQAYEQYF. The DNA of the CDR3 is TGCGCCAGCAGCCTAGACGGACAGGCCTACGAGCAGTACTTC.

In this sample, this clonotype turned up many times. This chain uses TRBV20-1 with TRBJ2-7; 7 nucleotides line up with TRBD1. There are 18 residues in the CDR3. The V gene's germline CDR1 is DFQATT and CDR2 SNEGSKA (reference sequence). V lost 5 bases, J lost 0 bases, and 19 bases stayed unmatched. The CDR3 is CSAPGQASPVDSSYEQYF. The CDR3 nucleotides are TGCAGTGCTCCCGGACAGGCCTCTCCAGTTGATAGCTCCTACGAGCAGTACTTC.

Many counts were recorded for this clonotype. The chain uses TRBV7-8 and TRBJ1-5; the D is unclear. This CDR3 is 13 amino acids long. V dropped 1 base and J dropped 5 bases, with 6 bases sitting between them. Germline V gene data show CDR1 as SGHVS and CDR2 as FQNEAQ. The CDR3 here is CASSLGEYQPQHF. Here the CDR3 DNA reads TGTGCCAGCAGCTTAGGGGAATATCAGCCCCAGCATTTT.

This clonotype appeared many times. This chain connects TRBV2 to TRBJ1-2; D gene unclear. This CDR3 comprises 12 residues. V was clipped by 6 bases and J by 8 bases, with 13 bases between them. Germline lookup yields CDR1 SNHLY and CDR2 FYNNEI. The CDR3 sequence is CASRTRNWGYTF. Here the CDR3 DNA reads TGTGCCAGCAGAACCAGGAATTGGGGCTACACCTTC.

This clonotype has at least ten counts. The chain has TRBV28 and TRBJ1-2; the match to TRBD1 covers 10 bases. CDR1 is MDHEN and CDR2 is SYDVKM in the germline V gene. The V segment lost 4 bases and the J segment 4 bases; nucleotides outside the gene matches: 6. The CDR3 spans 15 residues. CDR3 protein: CASSSGTGVVYGYTF. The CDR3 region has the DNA TGTGCCAGCAGTTCCGGGACAGGGGTAGTCTATGGCTACACCTTC.

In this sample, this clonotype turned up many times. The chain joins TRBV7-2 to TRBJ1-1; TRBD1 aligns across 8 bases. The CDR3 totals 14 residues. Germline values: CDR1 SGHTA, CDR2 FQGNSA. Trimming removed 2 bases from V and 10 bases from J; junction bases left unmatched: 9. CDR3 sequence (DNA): TGTGCCAGCAGCTTACCACGATCCGACAGGGGAGCTTTCTTT. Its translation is CASSLPRSDRGAFF.

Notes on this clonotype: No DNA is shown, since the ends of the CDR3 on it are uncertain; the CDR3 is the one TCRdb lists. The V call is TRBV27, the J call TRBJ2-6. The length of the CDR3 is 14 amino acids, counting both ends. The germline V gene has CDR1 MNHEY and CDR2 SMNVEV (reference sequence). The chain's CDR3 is CASSVGLGANVLTF.